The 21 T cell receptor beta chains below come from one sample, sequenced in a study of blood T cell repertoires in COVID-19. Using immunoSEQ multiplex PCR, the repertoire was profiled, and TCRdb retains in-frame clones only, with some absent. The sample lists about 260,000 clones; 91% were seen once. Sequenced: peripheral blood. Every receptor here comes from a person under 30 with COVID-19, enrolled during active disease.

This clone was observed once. CDR3 protein: CASSLRASGTGYEQYF. The CDR3 DNA sequence: TGCGCCAGCAGCTTGCGGGCTAGCGGGACCGGCTACGAGCAGTACTTC. The rearrangement uses TRBV5-1 and TRBJ2-7; 9 bases are a match to TRBD2. The CDR3 runs 16 residues. Trimming removed 1 base from V and 3 bases from J; junction bases left unmatched: 8. Germline CDR1 SGHRS, CDR2 YFSETQ. Full variable domain (outside the CDR3, taken from reference TRBV5-1 and TRBJ2-7): KAGVTQTPRYLIKTRGQQVTLSCSPISGHRSVSWYQQTPGQGLQFLFEYFSETQRNKGNFPGRFSGRQFSNSRSEMNVSTLELGDSALYLCASSLRASGTGYEQYFGPGTRLTVT.

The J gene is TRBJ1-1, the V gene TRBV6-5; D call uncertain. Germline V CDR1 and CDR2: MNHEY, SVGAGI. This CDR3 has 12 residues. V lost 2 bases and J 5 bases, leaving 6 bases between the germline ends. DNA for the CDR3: TGTGCCAGCAGTTACGGGGAGACTGAAGCTTTCTTT. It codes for CASSYGETEAFF.

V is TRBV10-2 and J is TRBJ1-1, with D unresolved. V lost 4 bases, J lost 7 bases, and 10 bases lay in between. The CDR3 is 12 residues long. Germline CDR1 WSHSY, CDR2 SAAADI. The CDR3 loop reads CASSVLLREAFF. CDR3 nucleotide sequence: TGCGCCAGCAGTGTACTCCTTCGTGAAGCTTTCTTT.

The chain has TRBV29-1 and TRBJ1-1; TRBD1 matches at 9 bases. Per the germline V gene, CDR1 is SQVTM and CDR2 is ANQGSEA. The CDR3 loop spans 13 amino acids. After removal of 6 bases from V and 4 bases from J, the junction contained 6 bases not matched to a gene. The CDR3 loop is CSVEQGASTEAFF. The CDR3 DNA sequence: TGCAGCGTGGAACAGGGGGCGAGCACTGAAGCTTTCTTT.

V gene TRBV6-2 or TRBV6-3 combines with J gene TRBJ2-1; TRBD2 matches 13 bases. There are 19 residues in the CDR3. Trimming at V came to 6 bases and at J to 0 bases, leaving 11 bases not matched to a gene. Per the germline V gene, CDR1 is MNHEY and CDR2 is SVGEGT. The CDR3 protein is CASSHQLAGGRISYNEQFF. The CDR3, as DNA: TGTGCCAGCAGCCACCAACTAGCGGGAGGGCGAATCTCCTACAATGAGCAGTTCTTC.

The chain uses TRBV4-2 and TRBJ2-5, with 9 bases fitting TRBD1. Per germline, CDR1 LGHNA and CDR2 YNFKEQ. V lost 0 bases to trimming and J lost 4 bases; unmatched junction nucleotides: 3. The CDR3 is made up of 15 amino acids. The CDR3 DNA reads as TGTGCCAGCAGCCAAGAACAGGGGGCGGGAGAGACCCAGTACTTC. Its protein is CASSQEQGAGETQYF.

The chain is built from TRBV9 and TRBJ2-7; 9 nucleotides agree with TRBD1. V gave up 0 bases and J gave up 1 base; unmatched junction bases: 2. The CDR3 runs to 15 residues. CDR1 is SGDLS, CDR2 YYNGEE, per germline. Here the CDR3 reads CASSVAGTGSYEQYF. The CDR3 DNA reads TGTGCCAGCAGCGTAGCCGGGACAGGGTCCTACGAGCAGTACTTC.

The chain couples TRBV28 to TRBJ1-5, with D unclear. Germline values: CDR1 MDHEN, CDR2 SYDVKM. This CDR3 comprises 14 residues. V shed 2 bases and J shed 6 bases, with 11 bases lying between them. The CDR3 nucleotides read TGTGCCAGCAGTTTACCCGACGGGTCTCAGCCCCAGCATTTT. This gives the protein CASSLPDGSQPQHF.

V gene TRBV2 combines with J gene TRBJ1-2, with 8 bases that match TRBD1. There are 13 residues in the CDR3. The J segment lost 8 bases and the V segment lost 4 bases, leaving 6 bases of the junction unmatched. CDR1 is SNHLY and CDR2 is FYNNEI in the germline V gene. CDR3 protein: CASSGSAGGGYTF. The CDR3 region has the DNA TGTGCCAGCAGTGGGTCGGCAGGGGGCGGCTACACCTTC.

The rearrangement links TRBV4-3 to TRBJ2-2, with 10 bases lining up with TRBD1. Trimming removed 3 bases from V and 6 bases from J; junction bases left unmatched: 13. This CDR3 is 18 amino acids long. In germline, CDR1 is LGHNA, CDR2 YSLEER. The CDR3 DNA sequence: TGCGCCAGCAGCCACGGTCCGGGCGGGACAGGGGCTCCCGGGGAGCTGTTTTTT. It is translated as CASSHGPGGTGAPGELFF.

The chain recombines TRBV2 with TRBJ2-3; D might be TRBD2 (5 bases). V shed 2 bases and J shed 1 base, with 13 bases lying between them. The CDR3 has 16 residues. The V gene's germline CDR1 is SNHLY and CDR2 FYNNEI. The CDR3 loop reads CASSEPRGEGTDTQYF. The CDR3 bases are TGTGCCAGCAGTGAACCCCGGGGAGAGGGCACAGATACGCAGTATTTT. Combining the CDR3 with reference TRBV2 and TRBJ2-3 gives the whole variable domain EPEVTQTPSHQVTQMGQEVILRCVPISNHLYFYWYRQILGQKVEFLVSFYNNEISEKSEIFDDQFSVERPDGSNFTLKIRSTKLEDSAMYFCASSEPRGEGTDTQYFGPGTRLTVL.

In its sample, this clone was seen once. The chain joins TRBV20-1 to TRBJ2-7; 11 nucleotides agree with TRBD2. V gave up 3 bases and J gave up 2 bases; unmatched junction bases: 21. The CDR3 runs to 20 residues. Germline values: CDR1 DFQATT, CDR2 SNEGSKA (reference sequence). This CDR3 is CSASAPASGRRGGLAYEQYF. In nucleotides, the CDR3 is TGCAGTGCTAGTGCCCCTGCTAGCGGGAGGAGGGGGGGTCTGGCCTACGAGCAGTACTTC.

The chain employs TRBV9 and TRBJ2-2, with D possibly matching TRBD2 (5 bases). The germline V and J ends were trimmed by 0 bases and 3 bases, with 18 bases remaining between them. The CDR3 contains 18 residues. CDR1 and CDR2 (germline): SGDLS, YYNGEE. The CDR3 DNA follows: TGTGCCAGCAGCGTAGTAGGTATTAGAGGGTCGGACACCGGGGAGCTGTTTTTT. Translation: CASSVVGIRGSDTGELFF.

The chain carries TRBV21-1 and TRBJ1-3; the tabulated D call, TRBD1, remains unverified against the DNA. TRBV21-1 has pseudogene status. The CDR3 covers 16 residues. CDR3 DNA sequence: TGTGCCAGCAGCAAAGGACCCGCAAGGGGTTGTTACACCATATATTTT. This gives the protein CASSKGPARGCYTIYF.

The CDR3 here is CASSLRAVGQGSTGELFF. In DNA, the CDR3 is TGTGCCAGCAGCTTAAGGGCCGTTGGACAGGGTAGCACCGGGGAGCTGTTTTTT. The gene calls are TRBV11-2 and TRBJ2-2; 8 bases are a match to TRBD1. CDR3 length equals 18 residues. Germline trimming cut 2 bases from V and 4 bases from J; bases unmatched to any gene: 12. Germline-derived CDR1 and CDR2 are SGHAT and FQNNGV.

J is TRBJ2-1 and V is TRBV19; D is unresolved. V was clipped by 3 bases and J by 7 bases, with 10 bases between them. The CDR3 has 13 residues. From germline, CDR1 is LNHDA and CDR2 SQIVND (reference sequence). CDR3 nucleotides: TGTGCCAGTAGTATGGGCGCCCGTAATGAGCAGTTCTTC. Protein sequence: CASSMGARNEQFF.

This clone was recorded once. CDR3 sequence (DNA): TGTGCCAGCAGCGTAGTGGGGACTAGCGTGGTCGATGAGCAGTTCTTC. This sequence encodes CASSVVGTSVVDEQFF. The chain recombines TRBV9 with TRBJ2-1; TRBD2 agrees at 10 bases. Losses at the gene ends were 0 bases for V and 8 bases for J; bases not matched to a gene: 8. Germline V gene lookup returns CDR1 SGDLS and CDR2 YYNGEE. The CDR3 has 16 residues.

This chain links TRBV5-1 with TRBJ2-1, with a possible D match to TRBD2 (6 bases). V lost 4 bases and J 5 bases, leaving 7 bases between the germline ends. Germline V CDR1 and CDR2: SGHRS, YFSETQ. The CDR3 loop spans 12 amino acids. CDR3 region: CASSGRNNEQFF. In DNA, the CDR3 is TGCGCCAGCAGCGGGAGGAACAATGAGCAGTTCTTC.

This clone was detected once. The CDR3 spells CASSLGLVPTDTQYF. The CDR3 DNA is TGTGCCAGCAGCTTAGGGCTAGTCCCCACAGATACGCAGTATTTT. The V and J genes are TRBV11-2 and TRBJ2-3; no firm D call. Germline values: CDR1 SGHAT, CDR2 FQNNGV. V lost 1 base and J 2 bases, leaving 10 bases between the germline ends. The CDR3 spans 15 residues.

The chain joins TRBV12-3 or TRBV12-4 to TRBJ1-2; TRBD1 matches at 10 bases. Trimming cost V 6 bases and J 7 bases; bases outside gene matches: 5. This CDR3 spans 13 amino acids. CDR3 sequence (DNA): TGTGCCAGCAGCACCGGGACAGGGGTTGGCTACACCTTC. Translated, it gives CASSTGTGVGYTF.

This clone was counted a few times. Here the CDR3 DNA reads TGTGCCAGCAGTTTGGGGACTAGCGGGGAGCAGTTCTTC. It encodes CASSLGTSGEQFF. This chain joins TRBV28 and TRBJ2-1; 12 nucleotides agree with TRBD2. The germline gives CDR1 MDHEN, CDR2 SYDVKM. V dropped 3 bases and J dropped 10; count of bases not matched to a gene: 1. CDR3 size: 13 residues. The variable domain in full, completed from reference TRBV28 and TRBJ2-1, reads DVKVTQSSRYLVKRTGEKVFLECVQDMDHENMFWYRQDPGLGLRLIYFSYDVKMKEKGDIPEGYSVSREKKERFSLILESASTNQTSMYLCASSLGTSGEQFFGPGTRLTVL.